The 9 T cell receptor beta chains presented below share a single source sample, sequenced in a study of identical twins. TCRdb itself ran the 5' RACE reads through MiXCR, one entry per CDR3 protein. The sample holds about 200,000 distinct CDR3 sequences, less than 10% seen once. The sequenced sample was memory (CD45RO+) T cells sorted from blood. Receptors originate from a woman between 18 and 29 years old in good health.

This clonotype was observed a handful of times. The chain carries TRBV5-1 and TRBJ2-5, with 8 bases identical to TRBD2. Germline V gene sequence: CDR1 SGHRS, CDR2 YFSETQ. With V trimmed by 0 bases and J by 2 bases, 3 bases remained unmatched. There are 15 residues in the CDR3. The CDR3 region is CASSLGLAQQETQYF. The DNA for the CDR3 is TGCGCCAGCAGCTTGGGACTAGCGCAACAAGAGACCCAGTACTTC.

The chain employs TRBV4-3 and TRBJ2-1; a possible D gene is TRBD2 (5 bases). The V gene's germline CDR1 is LGHNA and CDR2 YSLEER. The V and J ends lost 0 bases and 4 bases respectively, with 10 bases between them. The CDR3 spans 15 residues. DNA of the CDR3: TGCGCCAGCAGCCAAGAAACGGGATCATACAATGAGCAGTTCTTC. This encodes CASSQETGSYNEQFF.

The chain combines TRBV20-1 with TRBJ1-2, with no clear D. Germline values: CDR1 DFQATT, CDR2 SNEGSKA (reference sequence). There are 17 residues in the CDR3. V gave up 0 bases and J gave up 7 bases, with 24 bases separating them. CDR3 loop: CSARDHPTGEIWGGYTF. CDR3 DNA: TGCAGTGCTAGAGACCACCCTACCGGGGAAATATGGGGTGGCTACACCTTC.

In its sample, this clonotype was seen many times. The chain recombines TRBV9 with TRBJ2-5, with D possibly being TRBD2 (5 bases). Trimming cost V 3 bases and J 3 bases, with 15 bases left between them. Germline V lookup: CDR1 SGDLS, CDR2 YYNGEE. The CDR3 sequence is 15 residues long. The CDR3 coding sequence is TGTGCCAGCAGCGCCCATAGTGAGGGAGAAGAGACCCAGTACTTC. Protein sequence: CASSAHSEGEETQYF.

This clonotype appeared many times. This chain joins TRBV5-1 and TRBJ2-3; the D gene is possibly TRBD2 (6 bases). The V and J ends lost 0 bases and 7 bases respectively, with 18 bases between them. The CDR3 spans 16 residues. Per the germline V gene, CDR1 is SGHRS and CDR2 is YFSETQ. Here the CDR3 reads CASSLAGGPASNTQYF. The CDR3 DNA is TGCGCCAGCAGCTTGGCCGGGGGACCCGCCTCGAATACGCAGTATTTT.

This clonotype has at least ten counts. J is TRBJ2-2 and V is TRBV10-3, with D perhaps TRBD2 (5 bases). V was cut by 3 bases and J by 8 bases, with 16 bases left in between. Germline values: CDR1 ENHRY, CDR2 SYGVKD. The CDR3 sequence is 15 residues long. CDR3: CAISEQGRGKGELFF. The CDR3 DNA reads as TGTGCCATCAGTGAACAAGGTCGAGGGAAGGGGGAGCTGTTTTTT.

The J gene is TRBJ2-5, the V gene TRBV5-1, with D uncertain. CDR1 is SGHRS and CDR2 is YFSETQ in the germline V gene. The CDR3 covers 15 residues. The germline V and J ends were trimmed by 4 bases and 0 bases, with 13 bases remaining between them. DNA for the CDR3: TGCGCCAGCAGCCCCGACGGAACCAACCAAGAGACCCAGTACTTC. The encoded protein is CASSPDGTNQETQYF.

This clonotype was counted a few times. The J gene is TRBJ2-3, the V gene TRBV10-3; 11 positions match TRBD2. V lost 0 bases and J lost 5; bases outside the gene matches: 10. The CDR3 loop spans 18 amino acids. Germline V gene lookup returns CDR1 ENHRY and CDR2 SYGVKD. CDR3 region: CAISESTSGARHEDTQYF. CDR3 coding DNA: TGTGCCATCAGTGAGTCGACTAGCGGGGCCCGACACGAAGATACGCAGTATTTT.

The chain combines TRBV28 with TRBJ2-5, with TRBD1 matching over 9 bases. CDR3 length equals 15 residues. CDR1 is MDHEN, CDR2 SYDVKM, per germline. V dropped 6 bases and J dropped 5; count of bases not matched to a gene: 10. CDR3 nucleotide sequence: TGTGCCAGCAGCCCGAGGACAGGGGCTGGCGAGACCCAGTACTTC. Its protein is CASSPRTGAGETQYF.